The 19 T cell receptor beta chains below come from one sample, sequenced in a study of early T cells in non-severe SARS-CoV-2 infection. TCRdb called the 5' RACE reads again in MiXCR, with one record for every CDR3 protein. The table has 100,000 or so distinct CDR3 sequences, about 12% seen once. Sequenced input: whole blood. These receptors all stem from an adult who was a healthcare worker with PCR-confirmed SARS-CoV-2 infection or an uninfected control (not recorded which).

This clonotype was found many times. The chain has TRBV7-9 and TRBJ2-3; D is ambiguous. Between the trimmed V and J ends, which lost 3 bases and 2 bases, there was a span of 12 bases. CDR3 length: 15 residues. Germline values: CDR1 SEHNR, CDR2 FQNEAQ (reference sequence). The CDR3 nucleotides read TGTGCCAGCAGCTTCGGTACTCTAATCACAGATACGCAGTATTTT. This sequence encodes CASSFGTLITDTQYF.

V gene TRBV7-8 combines with J gene TRBJ1-2, with 8 bases lining up with TRBD1. The V gene's germline CDR1 is SGHVS and CDR2 FQNEAQ. The length of the CDR3 is 14 residues. Germline trimming cut 3 bases from V and 3 bases from J; bases unmatched to any gene: 3. In DNA, the CDR3 is TGTGCCAGCAGCTTGACAGGGGAGGACTATGGCTACACCTTC. The encoded protein is CASSLTGEDYGYTF.

The sample holds many counts of this clonotype. The gene calls are TRBV5-1 and TRBJ2-1; D possibly corresponds to TRBD2 (6 bases). The CDR3 consists of 14 residues. Trimming removed 0 bases from V and 4 bases from J, with 8 bases in between. Germline-derived CDR1 and CDR2 are SGHRS and YFSETQ. CDR3 bases: TGCGCCAGCAGCTTGGCGGCGGGGTACAATGAGCAGTTCTTC. Protein sequence: CASSLAAGYNEQFF.

This clonotype was found many times. The chain couples TRBV27 to TRBJ1-5, with D possibly TRBD1 on 6 matching bases. The germline V gene has CDR1 MNHEY and CDR2 SMNVEV (reference sequence). The CDR3 spans 14 residues. V lost 3 bases to trimming and J lost 5 bases, with 11 bases between them. CDR3 coding DNA: TGTGCCAGCAGTTTGAATCGGGGGCATCAGCCCCAGCATTTT. Its protein product is CASSLNRGHQPQHF.

The V call is TRBV5-1, the J call TRBJ2-3, with 14 nucleotides matching TRBD2. This CDR3 has 15 residues. Trimming took 7 bases from V and 5 from J; bases not matched to a gene: 6. Germline CDR1 and CDR2: SGHRS and YFSETQ. CDR3: CASASGLAGGDTQYF. As DNA, the CDR3 is TGCGCCAGCGCCTCCGGACTAGCGGGAGGAGATACGCAGTATTTT.

In its sample, this clonotype was seen many times. The chain couples TRBV12-3 or TRBV12-4 to TRBJ2-5; D is undetermined. This CDR3 has 13 residues. With 7 bases removed from V and 4 bases from J, the gap between germline ends came to 13 bases. The CDR3 spells CASNTWPRETQYF. The CDR3 DNA reads TGTGCCAGCAACACCTGGCCGAGAGAGACCCAGTACTTC.

V usage is TRBV6-1 and J usage is TRBJ2-3; D perhaps matches TRBD1 (5 bases). Trimming shortened V by 4 bases and J by 10 bases, and 9 bases separated the two germline ends. Germline V gene data show CDR1 as MNHNS and CDR2 as SASEGT. The CDR3 is made up of 11 amino acids. Written as DNA, the CDR3 is TGTGCCAGCAGTGGACAGTTCGCGCAGTATTTT. Translation: CASSGQFAQYF.

This clonotype has more than one count but fewer than ten. V and J are TRBV28 and TRBJ2-1; no firm D call. CDR3 length: 12 residues. CDR1 and CDR2 (germline): MDHEN, SYDVKM. The germline V and J ends were trimmed by 7 bases and 8 bases, with 12 bases remaining between them. CDR3 residues: CASTQPSYEQFF. In nucleotides, the CDR3 is TGTGCCAGCACCCAGCCTAGTTATGAGCAGTTCTTC.

This clonotype was seen only a few times. V is TRBV15 and J is TRBJ2-3; D remains unclear. The CDR3 runs 15 residues. Trimming cost V 4 bases and J 5 bases, with 16 bases left between them. Germline lookup yields CDR1 LNHNV and CDR2 YYDKDF (reference sequence). The CDR3: CATSIAGARVDTQYF. The CDR3 DNA follows: TGTGCCACCAGCATAGCAGGAGCCCGGGTAGATACGCAGTATTTT.

The chain is built from TRBV5-1 and TRBJ2-5; D not certain. Trimming left V 7 bases short and J 0 bases short, with 4 bases between. The length of the CDR3 is 11 residues. The germline V gene encodes CDR1 SGHRS and CDR2 YFSETQ. CDR3 sequence: CASGHQETQYF. As DNA, the CDR3 is TGCGCCAGCGGCCACCAAGAGACCCAGTACTTC.

Only a few counts were recorded for this clonotype. The CDR3 region has the DNA TGCGCCAGCAGCTTGGCGACGAGCGGGGTCTTGAATGAGCAGTTCTTC. Translated, it gives CASSLATSGVLNEQFF. The chain joins TRBV5-1 to TRBJ2-1, with 7 positions matching TRBD2. Germline V gives CDR1 SGHRS, CDR2 YFSETQ. The CDR3 sequence is 16 residues long. V lost 0 bases and J lost 7; bases outside the gene matches: 10.

This clonotype was detected a few times. The rearrangement uses TRBV7-3 and TRBJ2-5; D ambiguous. Germline-derived CDR1 and CDR2 are SGHTA and FQGTGA. The CDR3 spans 13 residues. The V and J ends lost 0 bases and 1 base respectively, with 3 bases between them. The CDR3: CASSLTPQETQYF. CDR3 nucleotide sequence: TGTGCCAGCAGCTTAACCCCCCAAGAGACCCAGTACTTC.

This clonotype was seen at least ten times. This rearrangement joins TRBV20-1 to TRBJ2-7; 7 nucleotides line up with TRBD1. Germline values: CDR1 DFQATT, CDR2 SNEGSKA (reference sequence). V gave up 0 bases and J gave up 7 bases; unmatched junction bases: 0. This CDR3 is 11 amino acids long. CDR3 amino acids: CSAREDREQYF. The CDR3 coding sequence is TGCAGTGCTAGAGAGGACAGGGAGCAGTACTTC.

The rearrangement links TRBV4-3 to TRBJ2-3; D is unresolved. The CDR3 contains 15 residues. Trimming took 5 bases from V and 4 from J, leaving 16 bases between them. Germline-derived CDR1 and CDR2 are LGHNA and YSLEER. The CDR3 sequence: CASSERYPMPDTQYF. In nucleotides, the CDR3 is TGCGCCAGCAGCGAACGCTACCCCATGCCAGATACGCAGTATTTT.

The rearrangement links TRBV28 to TRBJ2-1; perhaps TRBD1 as D (5 bases). Germline CDR1 reads MDHEN; CDR2 reads SYDVKM. The CDR3 contains 13 residues. V lost 6 bases, J lost 5 bases, and 11 bases lay in between. In DNA, the CDR3 is TGTGCCAGCAGGGAAGACAGTAACAATGAGCAGTTCTTC. This encodes CASREDSNNEQFF.

This clonotype is medium-sized within its sample. The V call is TRBV28, the J call TRBJ2-7; possible D gene TRBD1, 6 bases. Trimming stripped 5 bases from V and 6 bases from J, with 11 bases between. The CDR3 totals 12 residues. The germline CDR1 and CDR2 sequences are MDHEN and SYDVKM. This CDR3 reads CASSRTTGEQYF. CDR3 DNA: TGTGCCAGCAGTCGGACGACAGGCGAGCAGTACTTC.

This clonotype was seen at least ten times. The chain joins TRBV5-5 to TRBJ2-5, with 8 nucleotides matching TRBD2. Trimming at V came to 2 bases and at J to 1 base, leaving 4 bases not matched to a gene. CDR3 length: 15 amino acids. Germline assignment: CDR1 SGHKS and CDR2 YYEKEE (reference sequence). The CDR3 protein is CASSFGGRSQETQYF. CDR3 bases: TGTGCCAGCAGCTTCGGCGGGAGGTCCCAAGAGACCCAGTACTTC.

This clonotype was seen only a few times. This chain links TRBV7-3 with TRBJ2-1, with 9 bases fitting TRBD2. Trimming removed 5 bases from V and 2 bases from J; junction bases left unmatched: 4. The CDR3 runs to 15 residues. Germline-derived CDR1 and CDR2 are SGHTA and FQGTGA. The CDR3 DNA reads as TGTGCCAGCAGCGCGCTAGCGGGGCCCTACAATGAGCAGTTCTTC. Protein: CASSALAGPYNEQFF.

The chain couples TRBV10-1 to TRBJ2-7, with TRBD2 identical over 14 bases. In germline, CDR1 is WNHNN, CDR2 SYGVQD (reference sequence). The V gene end was trimmed by 3 bases and the J gene end by 2 bases; junction bases not matched to a gene: 9. There are 18 residues in the CDR3. This chain's CDR3 is CASSDTGTSGRKAYEQYF. CDR3 in DNA: TGCGCCAGCAGTGACACCGGGACTAGCGGGAGAAAGGCCTACGAGCAGTACTTC.